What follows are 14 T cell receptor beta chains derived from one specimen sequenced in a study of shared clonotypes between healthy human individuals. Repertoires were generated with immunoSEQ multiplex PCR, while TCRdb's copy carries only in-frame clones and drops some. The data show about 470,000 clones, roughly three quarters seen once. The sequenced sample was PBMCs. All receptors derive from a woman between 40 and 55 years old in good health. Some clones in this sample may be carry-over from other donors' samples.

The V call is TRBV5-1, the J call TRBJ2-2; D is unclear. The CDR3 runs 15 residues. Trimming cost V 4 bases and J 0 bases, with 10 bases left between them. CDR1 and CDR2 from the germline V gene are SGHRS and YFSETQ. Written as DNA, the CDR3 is TGCGCCAGCAGCCCCGCTGCCACGAACACCGGGGAGCTGTTTTTT. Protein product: CASSPAATNTGELFF. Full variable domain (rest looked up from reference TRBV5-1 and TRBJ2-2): KAGVTQTPRYLIKTRGQQVTLSCSPISGHRSVSWYQQTPGQGLQFLFEYFSETQRNKGNFPGRFSGRQFSNSRSEMNVSTLELGDSALYLCASSPAATNTGELFFGEGSRLTVL.

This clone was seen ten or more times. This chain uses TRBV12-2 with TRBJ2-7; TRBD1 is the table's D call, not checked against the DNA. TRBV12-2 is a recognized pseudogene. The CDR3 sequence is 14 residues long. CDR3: CASRFLDRSYEQYF. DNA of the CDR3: TGTGCAAGTCGCTTTTTAGACAGGAGCTACGAGCAGTACTTC.

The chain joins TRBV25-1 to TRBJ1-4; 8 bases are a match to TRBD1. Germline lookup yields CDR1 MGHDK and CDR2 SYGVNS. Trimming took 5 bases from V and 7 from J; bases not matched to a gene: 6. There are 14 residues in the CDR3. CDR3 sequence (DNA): TGTGCCAGCAGTCAGCAGGGGGCTGGTGAAAAACTGTTTTTT. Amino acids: CASSQQGAGEKLFF.

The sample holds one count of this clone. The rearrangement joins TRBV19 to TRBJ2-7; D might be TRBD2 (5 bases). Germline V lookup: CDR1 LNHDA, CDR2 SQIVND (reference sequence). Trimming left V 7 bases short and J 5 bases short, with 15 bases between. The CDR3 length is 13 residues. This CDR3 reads CASKIEGSNEQYF. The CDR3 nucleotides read TGTGCCAGTAAAATAGAGGGAAGCAACGAGCAGTACTTC.

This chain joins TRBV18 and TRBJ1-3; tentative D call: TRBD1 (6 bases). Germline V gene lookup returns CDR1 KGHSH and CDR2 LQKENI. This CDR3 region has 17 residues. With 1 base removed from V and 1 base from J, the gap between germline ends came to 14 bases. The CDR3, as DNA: TGTGCCAGCTCACCACAGGCAGGGGCCGAGTCTGGAAACACCATATATTTT. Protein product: CASSPQAGAESGNTIYF.

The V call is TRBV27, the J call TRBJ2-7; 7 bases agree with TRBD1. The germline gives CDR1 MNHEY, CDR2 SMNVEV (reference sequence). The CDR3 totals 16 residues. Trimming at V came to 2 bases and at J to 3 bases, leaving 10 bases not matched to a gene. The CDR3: CASSLGGRGGNYEQYF. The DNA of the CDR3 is TGTGCCAGCAGTTTAGGGGGACGAGGGGGCAACTACGAGCAGTACTTC.

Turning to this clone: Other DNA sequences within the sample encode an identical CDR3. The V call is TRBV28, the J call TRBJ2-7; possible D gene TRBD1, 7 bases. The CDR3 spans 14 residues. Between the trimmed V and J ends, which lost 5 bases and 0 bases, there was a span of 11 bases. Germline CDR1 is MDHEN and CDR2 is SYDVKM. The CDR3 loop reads CASSPGGGSYEQYF. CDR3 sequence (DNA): TGTGCCAGCAGTCCAGGGGGAGGCTCCTACGAGCAGTACTTC.

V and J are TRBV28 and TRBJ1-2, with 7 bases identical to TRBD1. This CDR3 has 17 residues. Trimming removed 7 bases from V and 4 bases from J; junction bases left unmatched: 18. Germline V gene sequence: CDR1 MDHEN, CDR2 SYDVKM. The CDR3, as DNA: TGTGCCAGCACCCCTCTGGAGGGGGCGCCCGCTGGCTATGGCTACACCTTC. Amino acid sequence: CASTPLEGAPAGYGYTF.

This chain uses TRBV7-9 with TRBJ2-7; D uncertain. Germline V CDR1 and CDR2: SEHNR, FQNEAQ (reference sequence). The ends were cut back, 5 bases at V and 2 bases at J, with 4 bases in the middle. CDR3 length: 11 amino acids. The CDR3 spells CASSQAYEQYF. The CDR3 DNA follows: TGTGCCAGCAGCCAAGCCTACGAGCAGTACTTC. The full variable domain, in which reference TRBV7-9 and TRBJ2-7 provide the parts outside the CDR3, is DTGVSQNPRHKITKRGQNVTFRCDPISEHNRLYWYRQTLGQGPEFLTYFQNEAQLEKSRLLSDRFSAERPKGSFSTLEIQRTEQGDSAMYLCASSQAYEQYFGPGTRLTVT.

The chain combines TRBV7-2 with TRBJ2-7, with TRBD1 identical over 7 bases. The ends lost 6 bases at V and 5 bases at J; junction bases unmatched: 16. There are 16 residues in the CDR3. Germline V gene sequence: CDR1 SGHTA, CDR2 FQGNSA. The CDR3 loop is CASSTNKRTGRNEQYF. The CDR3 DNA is TGTGCCAGCAGTACAAACAAAAGGACAGGCCGAAACGAGCAGTACTTC. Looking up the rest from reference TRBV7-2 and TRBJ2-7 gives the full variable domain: GAGVSQSPSNKVTEKGKDVELRCDPISGHTALYWYRQSLGQGLEFLIYFQGNSAPDKSGLPSDRFSAERTGGSVSTLTIQRTQQEDSAVYLCASSTNKRTGRNEQYFGPGTRLTVT.

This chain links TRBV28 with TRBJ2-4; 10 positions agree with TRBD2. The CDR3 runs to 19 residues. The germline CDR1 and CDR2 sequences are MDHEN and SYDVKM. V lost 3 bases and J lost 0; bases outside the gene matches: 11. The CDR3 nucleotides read TGTGCCAGCAGTTTTCCGGGACTAGCGAGAAACCTAGCCAAAAACATTCAGTACTTC. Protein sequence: CASSFPGLARNLAKNIQYF. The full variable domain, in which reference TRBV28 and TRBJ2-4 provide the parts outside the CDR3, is DVKVTQSSRYLVKRTGEKVFLECVQDMDHENMFWYRQDPGLGLRLIYFSYDVKMKEKGDIPEGYSVSREKKERFSLILESASTNQTSMYLCASSFPGLARNLAKNIQYFGAGTRLSVL.

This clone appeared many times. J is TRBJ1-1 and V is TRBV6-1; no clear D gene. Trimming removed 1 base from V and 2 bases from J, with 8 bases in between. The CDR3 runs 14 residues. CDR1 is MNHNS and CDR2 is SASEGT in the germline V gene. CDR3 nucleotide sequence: TGTGCCAGCAGTGAAGGTCCTTTCAACACTGAAGCTTTCTTT. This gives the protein CASSEGPFNTEAFF.

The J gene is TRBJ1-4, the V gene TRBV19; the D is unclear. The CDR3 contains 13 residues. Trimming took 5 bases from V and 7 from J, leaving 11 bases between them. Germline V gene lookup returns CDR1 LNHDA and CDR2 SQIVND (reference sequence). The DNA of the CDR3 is TGTGCCAGTAGTCTGGTTCGGGGTGAAAAACTGTTTTTT. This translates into CASSLVRGEKLFF.

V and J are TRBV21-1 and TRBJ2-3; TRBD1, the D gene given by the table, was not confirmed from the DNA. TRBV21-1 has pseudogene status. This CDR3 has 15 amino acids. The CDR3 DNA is TGTGCCAGCAGTTTTGAGGGGGCGTCCACAGATACGCAGTATTTT. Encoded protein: CASSFEGASTDTQYF.